This TCR beta chain was recovered during a study of cytomegalovirus exposure and HLA in healthy donors. Study-wide findings and caveats: Researchers reportedly found TCR beta sequences accurately predicted most subjects' HLA-A and HLA-B alleles.

Points on this clone: Its antigen is unknown.

This PCR relied on a set of 60 Vbeta primers and 13 Jbeta primers. The table came from immunoSEQ multiplex PCR; TCRdb's copy has only in-frame clones and leaves some out. The sample records 70,000 to 95,000 clones, 76% being singletons. Between the trimmed V and J ends, which lost 4 bases and 6 bases, there was a span of 7 bases. Germline V gene sequence: CDR1 GTSNPN, CDR2 SVGIG (reference sequence). The CDR3 has 11 residues. Healthy donors of bone marrow made up the group. Sample: PBMCs. The chain joins TRBV30 to TRBJ2-1, with D perhaps matching TRBD1 (6 bases). This receptor was obtained from a man aged 25-40 years in good health and CMV-seropositive. The CDR3 region has the DNA TGTGCCTGGACCAGGGGCAATGAGCAGTTCTTC. It codes for CAWTRGNEQFF.